The 20 T cell receptor beta chains below were found in one sample sequenced in a study of beta chain features in type 1 diabetes. Their cognate antigens are unknown. Of the isolated RNA, all was reverse transcribed, and so the sequenced material was expressed TCRB transcripts. The data were produced by immunoSEQ multiplex PCR, yet TCRdb's version contains in-frame clones alone and is incomplete. This table has some 290,000 clones, roughly an eighth appearing once. Study-wide results and limits: Across all four CD4+ subsets, people with type 1 diabetes showed modestly shorter TCRB CDR3s.

The sample was naive CD4+ T cells from blood. Receptors originate from a man aged 30 to 39 with type 1 diabetes.

The V call is TRBV30, the J call TRBJ1-2; D is unclear. Looked up from germline, CDR1 is GTSNPN and CDR2 is SVGIG (reference sequence). V lost 2 bases to trimming and J lost 5 bases, with 12 bases between them. The CDR3 has 13 amino acids. The CDR3 coding sequence is TGTGCCTGGAGTATACAGCCTGAATATGGCTACACCTTC. Its protein product is CAWSIQPEYGYTF.

The chain joins TRBV2 to TRBJ2-3; 9 nucleotides align to TRBD2. Germline values: CDR1 SNHLY, CDR2 FYNNEI. V shed 10 bases, J shed 1 base, and the junction held 3 bases outside the gene matches. This CDR3 has 13 residues. CDR3: CATASGGTDTQYF. CDR3 coding DNA: TGTGCCACCGCTAGCGGGGGCACAGATACGCAGTATTTT.

This clone was seen more than once but under ten times. This chain links TRBV5-1 with TRBJ2-3; a possible D gene is TRBD1 (6 bases). The CDR3 extends over 16 amino acids. CDR1 and CDR2 (germline): SGHRS, YFSETQ. Trimming shortened V by 0 bases and J by 0 bases, and 11 bases separated the two germline ends. The CDR3 nucleotides read TGCGCCAGCAGCTTGGCGGGCCAGGGGAGCACAGATACGCAGTATTTT. It translates to CASSLAGQGSTDTQYF. Filled out from reference TRBV5-1 and TRBJ2-3, the complete variable domain reads KAGVTQTPRYLIKTRGQQVTLSCSPISGHRSVSWYQQTPGQGLQFLFEYFSETQRNKGNFPGRFSGRQFSNSRSEMNVSTLELGDSALYLCASSLAGQGSTDTQYFGPGTRLTVL.

This chain uses TRBV19 with TRBJ2-2; 7 bases map to TRBD1. CDR3 size: 14 residues. Germline assignment: CDR1 LNHDA and CDR2 SQIVND (reference sequence). The V gene end was trimmed by 1 base and the J gene end by 6 bases; junction bases not matched to a gene: 2. The CDR3 sequence is CASSIGQGAGELFF. The CDR3 bases are TGTGCCAGTAGTATAGGGCAGGGGGCCGGGGAGCTGTTTTTT.

The V gene is TRBV10-3, the J gene TRBJ1-1; 9 bases line up with TRBD1. Per germline, CDR1 ENHRY and CDR2 SYGVKD. Trimming cost V 9 bases and J 1 base; bases outside gene matches: 3. The CDR3 spans 13 residues. CDR3 nucleotide sequence: TGTGCCATGACGGACAGGGGGAACACTGAAGCTTTCTTT. Its protein product is CAMTDRGNTEAFF.

Only a few counts were recorded for this clone. The genes are TRBV5-6 and TRBJ2-7, with a tentative D call TRBD2 (6 bases). Deletions cut 2 bases from V and 5 bases from J, with 11 bases between. CDR3 length: 13 residues. CDR1 and CDR2 (germline): SGHDT, YYEEEE. CDR3 sequence reads: CASSFGGLDEQYF. CDR3 DNA sequence: TGTGCCAGCAGCTTCGGGGGATTGGACGAGCAGTACTTC.

The table lists this clone with a few counts. The genes are TRBV28 and TRBJ2-1; unclear D gene. The germline V gene encodes CDR1 MDHEN and CDR2 SYDVKM. Deletions cut 8 bases from V and 2 bases from J, with 7 bases between. CDR3 length: 12 residues. The CDR3 DNA sequence: TGTGCCAGCTTGGCTCCCTACAATGAGCAGTTCTTC. Translating gives CASLAPYNEQFF.

This clone was seen only a few times. V gene TRBV6-1 combines with J gene TRBJ2-4; D might be TRBD1 (5 bases). CDR3 length: 13 amino acids. The V gene's germline CDR1 is MNHNS and CDR2 SASEGT. Trimming left V 2 bases short and J 6 bases short, with 8 bases between. CDR3 DNA sequence: TGTGCCAGCAGTGAACAGGGTGGAAACATTCAGTACTTC. This gives the protein CASSEQGGNIQYF.

The gene calls are TRBV5-1 and TRBJ2-3; D not resolved. The CDR3 totals 12 residues. Germline CDR1 and CDR2: SGHRS and YFSETQ. Trimming pared 5 bases from V and 2 bases from J, leaving 6 bases between. CDR3 sequence reads: CASRPNTDTQYF. Here the CDR3 DNA reads TGCGCCAGCAGGCCTAACACAGATACGCAGTATTTT.

The chain couples TRBV5-1 to TRBJ2-7; 8 nucleotides align to TRBD2. This CDR3 is 15 amino acids long. CDR1 and CDR2 (germline): SGHRS, YFSETQ. Germline trimming cut 3 bases from V and 2 bases from J; bases unmatched to any gene: 7. CDR3 DNA sequence: TGCGCCAGCAGCTCGGGAGGGACGGTACCCTACGAGCAGTACTTC. Protein: CASSSGGTVPYEQYF.

The chain uses TRBV4-3 and TRBJ2-7; perhaps TRBD1 as D (7 bases). The ends were cut back, 4 bases at V and 1 base at J, with 14 bases in the middle. CDR3 length equals 15 residues. Germline V gives CDR1 LGHNA, CDR2 YSLEER. CDR3 loop: CASSRGTVGSYEQYF. For the CDR3, the DNA is TGCGCCAGCAGCCGCGGGACAGTGGGTTCCTACGAGCAGTACTTC.

The V gene is TRBV7-2, the J gene TRBJ2-3; possibly TRBD2 for D (5 bases). The CDR3 sequence is 14 residues long. V lost 1 base and J 6 bases, leaving 11 bases between the germline ends. CDR1 and CDR2 (germline): SGHTA, FQGNSA. CDR3 region: CASSLGGQADTQYF. In DNA, the CDR3 is TGTGCCAGCAGCTTAGGCGGGCAGGCCGATACGCAGTATTTT.

The chain links TRBV28 to TRBJ2-1; D gene uncertain. CDR1 and CDR2 (germline): MDHEN, SYDVKM. Between the trimmed V and J ends, which lost 4 bases and 4 bases, there was a span of 11 bases. CDR3 length equals 14 residues. The CDR3 region has the DNA TGTGCCAGCAGTTCGGCGGTCTCTTACAATGAGCAGTTCTTC. It specifies CASSSAVSYNEQFF.

This clone has more than one count but fewer than ten. J is TRBJ2-7 and V is TRBV27; tentative D call: TRBD1 (6 bases). The CDR3 sequence is 14 residues long. Germline CDR1 MNHEY, CDR2 SMNVEV (reference sequence). V was trimmed by 2 bases and J by 3 bases, leaving 11 bases between them. CDR3 nucleotides: TGTGCCAGCAGTTTAGAGGACAGAGACTACGAGCAGTACTTC. Residues: CASSLEDRDYEQYF.

V gene TRBV5-4 combines with J gene TRBJ2-7, with D maybe TRBD1 (5 bases). Trimming removed 1 base at V and 2 bases at J, with 7 bases between. Germline values: CDR1 SGHNT, CDR2 YYREEE (reference sequence). The CDR3 is 13 amino acids. DNA for the CDR3: TGTGCCAGCAGCTTGACAGGTCCCTACGAGCAGTACTTC. Encoded protein: CASSLTGPYEQYF.

The chain employs TRBV30 and TRBJ1-1; no reliable D call. The CDR3 runs 13 residues. V shed 0 bases and J shed 0 bases, with 5 bases lying between them. Germline values: CDR1 GTSNPN, CDR2 SVGIG (reference sequence). The CDR3 region is CAWSVAVNTEAFF. The CDR3 DNA reads TGTGCCTGGAGTGTCGCAGTGAACACTGAAGCTTTCTTT.

This clone was detected a few times. The V call is TRBV28, the J call TRBJ2-7; D is unclear. The CDR3 sequence is 11 residues long. Germline values: CDR1 MDHEN, CDR2 SYDVKM. The V end was cut by 5 bases, the J end by 3 bases, with 5 bases between. Written as DNA, the CDR3 is TGTGCCAGCAGTACTATCTACGAGCAGTACTTC. Protein sequence: CASSTIYEQYF.

The genes are TRBV20-1 and TRBJ2-5; D gene uncertain. V was trimmed by 3 bases and J by 2 bases, leaving 4 bases between them. The germline V gene encodes CDR1 DFQATT and CDR2 SNEGSKA (reference sequence). The CDR3 consists of 11 residues. CDR3 loop: CSASQQETQYF. CDR3 DNA: TGCAGTGCTAGCCAACAAGAGACCCAGTACTTC.

The V and J genes are TRBV5-4 and TRBJ2-3; D gene ambiguous. Germline V lookup: CDR1 SGHNT, CDR2 YYREEE (reference sequence). This CDR3 is built from 14 residues. Trimming took 0 bases from V and 4 from J, leaving 9 bases between them. The CDR3: CASSLGLEADTQYF. The CDR3 region has the DNA TGTGCCAGCAGCTTGGGCCTAGAAGCAGATACGCAGTATTTT.

This clone was observed a handful of times. The CDR3, as DNA: TGTGCCAGCAGCTTACTAGCGGGACCTATCACCGGGGAGCTGTTTTTT. Encoded protein: CASSLLAGPITGELFF. The chain carries TRBV5-6 and TRBJ2-2; 10 positions match TRBD2. The ends lost 2 bases at V and 4 bases at J; junction bases unmatched: 5. The V gene's germline CDR1 is SGHDT and CDR2 YYEEEE. The CDR3 spans 16 residues. Drawing the rest from reference TRBV5-6 and TRBJ2-2, the complete variable domain is DAGVTQSPTHLIKTRGQQVTLRCSPKSGHDTVSWYQQALGQGPQFIFQYYEEEERQRGNFPDRFSGHQFPNYSSELNVNALLLGDSALYLCASSLLAGPITGELFFGEGSRLTVL.